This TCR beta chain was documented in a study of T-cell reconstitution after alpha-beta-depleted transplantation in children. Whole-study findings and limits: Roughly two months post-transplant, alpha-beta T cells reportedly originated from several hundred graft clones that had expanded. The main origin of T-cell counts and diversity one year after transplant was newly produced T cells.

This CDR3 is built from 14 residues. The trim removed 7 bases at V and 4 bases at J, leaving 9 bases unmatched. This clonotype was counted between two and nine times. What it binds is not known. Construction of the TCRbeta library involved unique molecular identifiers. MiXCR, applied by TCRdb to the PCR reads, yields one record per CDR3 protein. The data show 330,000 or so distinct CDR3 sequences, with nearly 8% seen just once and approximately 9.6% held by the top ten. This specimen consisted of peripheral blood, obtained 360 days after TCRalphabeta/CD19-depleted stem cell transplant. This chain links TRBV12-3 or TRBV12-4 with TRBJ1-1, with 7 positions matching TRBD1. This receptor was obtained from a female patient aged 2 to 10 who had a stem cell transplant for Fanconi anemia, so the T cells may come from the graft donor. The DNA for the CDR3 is TGTGCCAGCACAGGGGGGCGGGCGATCACTGAAGCTTTCTTT. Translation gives CASTGGRAITEAFF.